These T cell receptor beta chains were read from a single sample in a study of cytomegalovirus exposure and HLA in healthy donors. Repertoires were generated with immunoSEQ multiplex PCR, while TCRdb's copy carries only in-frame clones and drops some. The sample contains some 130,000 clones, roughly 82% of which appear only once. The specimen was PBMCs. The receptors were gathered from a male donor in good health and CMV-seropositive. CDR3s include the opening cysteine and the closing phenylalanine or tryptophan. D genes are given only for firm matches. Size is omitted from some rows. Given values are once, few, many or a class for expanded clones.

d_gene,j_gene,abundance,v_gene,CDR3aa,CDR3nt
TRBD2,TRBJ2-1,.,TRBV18,CASSLGLADNEQFF,TGTGCCAGCTCACTCGGACTAGCAGACAATGAGCAGTTCTTC
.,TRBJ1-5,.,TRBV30,CAWSPGIQPQHF,TGTGCCTGGAGTCCCGGGATCCAGCCCCAGCATTTT
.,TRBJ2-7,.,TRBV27,CASSPTPGRSYEQYF,TGTGCCAGCAGCCCAACGCCGGGGAGAAGCTACGAGCAGTACTTC
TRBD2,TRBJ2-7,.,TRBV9,CASSVGLAESYEQYF,TGTGCCAGCAGCGTAGGACTAGCGGAGTCCTACGAGCAGTACTTC
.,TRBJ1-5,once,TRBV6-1,CASNALAETYQPQHF,TGTGCCAGCAACGCATTGGCGGAAACCTATCAGCCCCAGCATTTT
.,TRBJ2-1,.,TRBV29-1,CSVAPRDLATYNEQFF,TGCAGCGTCGCCCCACGGGATTTGGCCACCTACAATGAGCAGTTCTTC
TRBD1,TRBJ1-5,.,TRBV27,CASSPGQGLNQPQHF,TGTGCCAGCAGCCCGGGACAGGGATTGAATCAGCCCCAGCATTTT
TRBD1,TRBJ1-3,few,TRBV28,CASRPLRDRGNTIYF,TGTGCCAGCAGACCCCTCCGGGACAGAGGAAACACCATATATTTT
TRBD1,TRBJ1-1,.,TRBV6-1,CASRLDRIEAFF,TGTGCCAGCAGGCTGGACAGGATCGAAGCTTTCTTT
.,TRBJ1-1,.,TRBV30,CAWSVAAEGNTEAFF,TGTGCCTGGAGTGTGGCAGCCGAGGGGAACACTGAAGCTTTCTTT
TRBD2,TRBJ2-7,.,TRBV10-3,CAISEPSLAGGPFGYEQYF,TGTGCCATCAGTGAGCCTTCCCTAGCGGGAGGGCCATTCGGCTACGAGCAGTACTTC
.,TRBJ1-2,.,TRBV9,CASSVEGGLSGYTF,TGTGCCAGCAGCGTAGAAGGCGGACTTTCCGGCTACACCTTC
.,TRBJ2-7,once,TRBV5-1,CASSLTGSSYEQYF,TGCGCCAGCAGCTTGACGGGGAGCTCCTACGAGCAGTACTTC
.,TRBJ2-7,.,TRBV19,CASSLPSGTSTYEQYF,TGTGCCAGTAGCTTACCTAGTGGGACAAGTACCTACGAGCAGTACTTC
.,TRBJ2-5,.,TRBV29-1,CSVSGQNQETQYF,TGCAGCGTTTCCGGACAGAACCAAGAGACCCAGTACTTC
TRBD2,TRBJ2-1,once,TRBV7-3,CASSLMGRGIGREQFF,TGTGCCAGCAGCTTAATGGGGAGAGGGATAGGGAGGGAACAGTTCTTC
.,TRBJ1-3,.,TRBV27,CASSFTGDSGNTIYF,TGTGCCAGCAGTTTTACGGGGGACTCTGGAAACACCATATATTTT
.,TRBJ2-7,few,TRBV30,CAWSAGGTYEQYF,TGTGCCTGGAGTGCCGGAGGCACCTACGAGCAGTACTTC
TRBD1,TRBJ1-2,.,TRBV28,CASSLLGQEVGFYGYTF,TGTGCCAGCAGTTTACTGGGACAGGAGGTGGGGTTCTATGGCTACACCTTC
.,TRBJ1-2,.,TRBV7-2,CASSPLSGYGYTF,TGTGCCAGCAGCCCCCTTAGTGGTTATGGCTACACCTTC
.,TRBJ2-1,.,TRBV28,CASSLFKWENDYNEQFF,TGTGCCAGCAGTTTATTTAAATGGGAGAACGATTACAATGAGCAGTTCTTC
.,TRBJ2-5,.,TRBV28,CASSLATGRKILGETQYF,TGTGCCAGCAGTTTGGCCACAGGACGAAAAATACTGGGGGAGACCCAGTACTTC
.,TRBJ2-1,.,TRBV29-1,CSVLTGRDNEQFF,TGCAGCGTTTTGACAGGACGCGACAATGAGCAGTTCTTC
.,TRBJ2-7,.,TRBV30,CAWSVMTGAYEQYF,TGTGCCTGGAGTGTAATGACGGGAGCTTATGAGCAGTACTTC
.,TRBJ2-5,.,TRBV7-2,CASSLGLQETQYF,TGTGCCAGCAGCTTAGGACTCCAAGAGACCCAGTACTTC
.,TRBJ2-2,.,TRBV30,CAWLEEPNTGELFF,TGTGCCTGGTTAGAGGAGCCGAACACCGGGGAGCTGTTTTTT
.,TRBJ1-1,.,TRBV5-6,CASSLRFGTEAFF,TGTGCCAGCAGCTTACGATTCGGGACTGAAGCTTTCTTT
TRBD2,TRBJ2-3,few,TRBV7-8,CASSLAVAGGPGSTDTQYF,TGTGCCAGCAGCTTAGCAGTAGCGGGAGGGCCGGGAAGCACAGATACGCAGTATTTT
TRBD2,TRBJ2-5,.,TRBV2,CASKAGEETQYF,TGTGCCAGCAAAGCGGGAGAAGAGACCCAGTACTTC
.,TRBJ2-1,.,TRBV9,CASSGDRTGNEQFF,TGTGCCAGCAGCGGAGACAGGACCGGGAATGAGCAGTTCTTC
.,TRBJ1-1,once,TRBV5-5,CASSPRTGTEAFF,TGTGCCAGCAGCCCCCGCACAGGGACTGAAGCTTTCTTT
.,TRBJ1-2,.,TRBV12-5,CAHKEGAGYTF,TGTGCTCATAAGGAGGGTGCTGGCTACACCTTC
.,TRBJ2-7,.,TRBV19,CASSPRTAYEQYF,TGTGCCAGTAGTCCGCGGACAGCCTACGAGCAGTACTTC
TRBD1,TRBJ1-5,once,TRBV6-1,CASRDHRGLEPQHF,TGTGCCAGCAGGGATCACAGGGGGCTCGAGCCCCAGCATTTT
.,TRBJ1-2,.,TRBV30,CAWNEGVFRYTF,TGTGCCTGGAATGAGGGGGTCTTTCGCTACACCTTC
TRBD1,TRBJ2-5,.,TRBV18,CASSRQGGETQYF,TGTGCCAGCTCACGACAGGGGGGGGAGACCCAGTACTTC
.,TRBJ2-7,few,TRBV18,CASSPGREGQYEQYF,TGTGCCAGCTCACCTGGCCGCGAGGGCCAATACGAGCAGTACTTC
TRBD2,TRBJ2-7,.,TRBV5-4,CASSLALLAGLYEQYF,TGTGCCAGCAGCTTGGCCTTACTAGCGGGATTATACGAGCAGTACTTC
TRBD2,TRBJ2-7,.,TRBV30,CAWEESPSGRGTGEQYF,TGTGCCTGGGAGGAGTCGCCTAGCGGGAGGGGGACAGGTGAGCAGTACTTC
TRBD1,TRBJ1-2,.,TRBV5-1,CASSGEGQINGYTF,TGCGCCAGCAGCGGAGAGGGACAGATTAATGGCTACACCTTC
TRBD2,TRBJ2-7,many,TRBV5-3,CASSFGGSVHEQYF,TGTGCCAGCAGCTTCGGGGGGTCCGTACACGAGCAGTACTTC
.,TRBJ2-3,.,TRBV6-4,CASSAGGTDTQYF,TGTGCCAGCAGTGCGGGAGGCACAGATACGCAGTATTTT
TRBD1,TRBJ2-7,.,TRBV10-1,CASSCGTGGEQYF,TGCGCCAGCAGTTGCGGGACAGGGGGCGAGCAGTACTTC
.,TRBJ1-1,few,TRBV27,CASSDRERGDTEAFF,TGTGCCAGCAGTGATCGGGAGCGAGGGGACACTGAAGCTTTCTTT
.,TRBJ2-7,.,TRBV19,CASSLSESYEQYF,TGTGCCAGTAGCTTGTCCGAAAGCTACGAGCAGTACTTC
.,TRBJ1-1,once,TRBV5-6,CASSFYGGGNTEAFF,TGTGCCAGCAGCTTCTATGGGGGAGGGAACACTGAAGCTTTCTTT
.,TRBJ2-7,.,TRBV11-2,CASSLTGDYEQYF,TGTGCCAGCAGCTTAACGGGGGACTACGAGCAGTACTTC
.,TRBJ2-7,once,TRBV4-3,CASSPKATGSHEQYF,TGCGCCAGCAGCCCGAAGGCCACAGGGAGCCACGAGCAGTACTTC
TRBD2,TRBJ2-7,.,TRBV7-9,CASSLSISGTTSEQYF,TGTGCCAGCAGCTTGTCTATTAGCGGGACCACAAGCGAGCAGTACTTC
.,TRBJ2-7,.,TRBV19,CASSSSHEQYF,TGTGCCAGTAGTTCGTCGCACGAGCAGTACTTC